This T cell receptor (beta chain) was recorded in a study of regulatory T cells in long-lasting Graves disease. Study-wide findings and caveats: When disease was persistent, TRBV28, TRBJ1-2 and TRBJ2-5 were the favored segments.

In this sample, this clonotype turned up many times. Its antigen is undetermined. The CDR3 contains 15 residues. The V and J ends lost 4 bases and 6 bases respectively, with 18 bases between them. Looked up from germline, CDR1 is MNHEY and CDR2 is SVGAGI. Investigators prepared the TCR beta libraries by applying iRepertoire HTBI primers and Arm-PCR of CDR3 regions. TCRdb independently ran MiXCR on the multiplex PCR reads; one entry per CDR3 protein. The sample shows 250,000 to 400,000 distinct CDR3 sequences, about 20% of them seen only once. As for time point: newly diagnosed GD, antithyroid drugs for less than 3 months. Construction of the TCR library relied on RNA isolated from PBMCs. The peripheral blood volume drawn was approximately 9 milliliters, and it was collected into EDTA tubes.

The V gene is TRBV6-5, the J gene TRBJ1-2; D perhaps matches TRBD1 (6 bases). The sequence was obtained from a female donor with Graves disease. This sample comprised peripheral blood mononuclear cells (PBMCs), obtained at new diagnosis, from a patient treated with antithyroid drugs. In DNA form, the CDR3 reads TGTGCCAGCAGTTTTACCTCGGAGGGGGAGCATGGCTACACCTTC. The encoded protein is CASSFTSEGEHGYTF.